This entry describes one T cell receptor beta chain. This clone's antigen is unknown. No qualities accompany the bases; no much larger clone lies one base away. The source of the sample is a study of vaccination and CD4 T cells after COVID-19 (dated 2022 in TCRdb). For context, the study as a whole: SARS-CoV-2 positivity had been established in the convalescent patients by nasal swab PCR, and mild disease was recorded in eight to ten of these patients and severe disease in one. As controls, cultures received a CEFX viral epitope pool (the positive control), an HIV-1 Nef peptide pool (the negative control), or no peptide at all. Two doses of either the Pfizer-BioNTech BNT162b2 vaccine (n=8) or the Moderna mRNA-1273 vaccine (n=2) were administered to participants. Post-COVID blood samples were collected from convalescent patients a median of roughly 100 days after diagnosis, with a range of roughly 35 to 161 days. The convalescent cohort included six males and four females, with two Hispanic individuals, seven Caucasians, two Asians and one multiracial person. In around nine COVID-19 convalescent patients and a few infection-naive healthy vaccine recipients, the spike-specific CD4+ TCR repertoire before mRNA vaccination was compared with the repertoire after mRNA vaccination. Culture stimuli were overlapping spike peptide pools from SARS-CoV-2 and from the common cold coronaviruses HCoV-NL63, HCoV-OC43 and HCoV-229E. Post-vaccine blood samples were obtained a median of about 77 days after the second vaccine dose, with a range of roughly 14 to 241 days. Three convalescent patients were sampled both early after vaccination (day 14) and late after vaccination (days 161 to 241).

The time point tag for this specimen amounts to: late sampling 161 to 241 days after vaccination in a few convalescent patients. Read against the paper, the sample's treatment or condition label means: roughly ten-day PBMC culture with coronavirus spike peptide pools or control peptides (ViraFEST assay). The ViraFEST assay, used in the study, expanded antigen-specific T cells with peptide pools and then identified the expanded clonotypes through TCR sequencing. The positive SARS-CoV-2 PCR tests of the convalescent patients were dated from March to December 2020, before the Alpha, Beta and Delta variants emerged in the United States. Each well held two million PBMCs cultured with approximately 9.2 ug/ml peptide pools in IMDM containing 5% human AB serum and roughly 10 IU/ml IL-2. On days 3 and 7, half of the culture medium was replaced with fresh IL-2-containing medium. CD4+ T cells were isolated after around 11 days of culture through negative selection using the EasySep CD4+ T cell isolation kit. Ficoll-Paque Plus gradient centrifugation was used to isolate PBMCs from whole blood, and the isolated PBMCs were then either used fresh or cryopreserved at -140C. In general, triplicate wells were set up for every culture condition.

The research as a whole found: In convalescent patients, a median 86.3% of post-vaccine SARS-CoV-2-reactive clones were detected only after vaccination, and vaccine-specific priming was suggested by this finding. Only a relatively small number of convalescent patients were included in the study, and early timepoints following natural infection were not analyzed. Nearly all vaccine-specific clones in convalescent patients (304 of 307) were mono-reactive for SARS-CoV-2 spike rather than cross-reactive with common cold coronaviruses. An increase in the median number of SARS-CoV-2-reactive clonotypes from around 20 after infection to roughly 39 after vaccination was observed, but the change was not found to be significant.

Libraries were constructed by PCR. At the Johns Hopkins FTIC core, DNA from the cultured CD4+ T cells underwent TCR sequencing with the Oncomine TCR Beta short-read assay. The QIAamp micro DNA kit was used to extract genomic DNA from the cultured CD4+ T cells. The Oncomine TCR Beta libraries from cultured CD4+ T cells were pooled using unique dual indexes and then sequenced on an Illumina iSeq 100. The paper's data handling went like this. Non-productive sequences were removed, and CDR3s not starting with C, not ending with F or W, or shorter than 7 amino acids were discarded. The MANAFEST web application identified antigen-specific clonotypes by comparing peptide-stimulated wells against reference wells and other culture wells. Positive clones required FDR below 0.05, an odds ratio above 5, and productive frequency above 0.1% in at least two of three replicate wells. Cross-reactive clonotypes were defined as significantly expanded in both SARS-CoV-2 spike wells and at least one common cold coronavirus spike condition. Similarity between CDR3 sequences was evaluated in R version 3.6.1 using Levenshtein distances (stringdist) and unrooted phylogenetic trees (ape). TCRdb passed the public sequencing reads through fastp at Q25 and MiXCR, retaining productive beta sequences. Rows merge per CDR3 protein into single entries with the most common DNA and genes. The V and J calls shown here were made by TCRdb, not taken from the authors' results. Present in this sample are some 21,000 distinct CDR3 sequences, roughly 46% of which were seen just once. The biggest ten clones account for approximately 13% of the sample.

The junction shows trimming of 3 bases on V and 2 bases on J, plus 11 bases between the germline ends. The CDR3 holds 14 amino acids from the cysteine to the phenylalanine. The retained sequence is limited to the CDR3, 42 bases, with the frame set at the first base. This material consisted of CD4+ T cells from blood, cultured in vitro, taken about 7 months after SARS-CoV-2 vaccination. Rearrangement joined TRBV12-3 or TRBV12-4 to TRBJ2-7, with a weak D call of TRBD1 (5 bases match). The TCR originated in a human donor who had recovered from COVID-19. The CDR3 region: CASSLGRVAYEQYF. The DNA sequence follows: TGTGCCAGCAGTTTGGGCAGGGTGGCCTACGAGCAGTACTTC.